This T cell receptor beta chain came from a study of T cell repertoires and HLA-DP antigens. Whole-study findings and limits: Against both alloantigens, CD137+ clonality was similar, roughly 0.39.

Sequencing used immunoSEQ multiplex PCR; TCRdb keeps in-frame clones, though not all of them. The sample contains approximately 90,000 clones, approximately 89% of which appear only once. With V trimmed by 4 bases and J by 7 bases, 17 bases remained unmatched. The CDR3 contains 16 residues. From germline, CDR1 is SGHNT and CDR2 YYREEE (reference sequence). Of note for this clone: Antigen specificity is unknown.

This TCR derives from a middle-aged man in good health and CMV-seronegative. Sequenced sample: CD4+ T cells from PBMCs. The rearrangement links TRBV5-4 to TRBJ2-7; TRBD2 aligns across 7 bases. The CDR3 reads CASSRRLAAGSGEQYF. CDR3 coding DNA: TGTGCCAGCAGCCGCCGGCTAGCGGCCGGGTCGGGGGAGCAGTACTTC.